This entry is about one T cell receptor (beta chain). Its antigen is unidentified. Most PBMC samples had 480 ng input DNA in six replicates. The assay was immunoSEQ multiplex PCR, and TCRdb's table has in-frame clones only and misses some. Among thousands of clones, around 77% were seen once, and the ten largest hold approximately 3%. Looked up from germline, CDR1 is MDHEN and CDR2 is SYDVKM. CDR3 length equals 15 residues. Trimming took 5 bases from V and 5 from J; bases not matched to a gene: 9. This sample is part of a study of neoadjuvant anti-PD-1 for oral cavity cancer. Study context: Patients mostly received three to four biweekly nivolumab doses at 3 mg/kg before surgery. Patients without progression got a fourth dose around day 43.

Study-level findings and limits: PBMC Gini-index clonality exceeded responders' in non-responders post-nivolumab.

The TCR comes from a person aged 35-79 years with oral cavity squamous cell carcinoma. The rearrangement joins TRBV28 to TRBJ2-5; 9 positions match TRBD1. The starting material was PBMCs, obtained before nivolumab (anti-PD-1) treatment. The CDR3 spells CASSPRTGARETQYF. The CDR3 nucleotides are TGTGCCAGCAGTCCCAGGACAGGGGCCCGGGAGACCCAGTACTTC.